The sequence of this T cell receptor beta chain was determined in a study of cytomegalovirus exposure and HLA in healthy donors. The CDR3 sequence is 17 residues long. With V trimmed by 0 bases and J by 6 bases, 11 bases remained unmatched. Germline-derived CDR1 and CDR2 are LNHDA and SQIVND (reference sequence). The primer mix had 60 Vbeta and 13 Jbeta primers. The repertoire was sequenced with immunoSEQ multiplex PCR; TCRdb's copy has only in-frame clones and lacks some. Seen here are tens of thousands of clones, 75% to 80% observed once, and the top ten hold roughly 3.8%. The source material was PBMCs. This sequence originates from a woman aged 40 to 49 in good health and CMV-seronegative. The chain links TRBV19 to TRBJ1-1, with TRBD1 matching over 9 bases. The CDR3 DNA reads TGTGCCAGTAGTATAGAACACACCGGGACAGGGTTTTCTGAAGCTTTCTTT. Its translation is CASSIEHTGTGFSEAFF.